This is a list of T cell receptor beta chains from one sample in a study of blood T cell repertoires in COVID-19. Assay used: immunoSEQ multiplex PCR; TCRdb lists only in-frame clones, some missing. The data contain 100,000 to 150,000 clones, around nine tenths of them singletons. Material for sequencing was peripheral blood. The source of these receptors is a man aged 55 to 70 with COVID-19, enrolled during active disease. CDR3s include the opening cysteine and the closing phenylalanine or tryptophan. The D gene is left open where the match is weak. Size tells how often a clone was seen (once, few, many) or the class of an expanded clone, and some rows leave it out.

TGTGCCTGGGCGACAGGGGAGTGGGAAGGCTACACCTTC | CAWATGEWEGYTF | TRBJ1-2 | - | TRBV30 | TRBD1
TGCGCCAGCAGCCTTAACACTGAAGCTTTCTTT | CASSLNTEAFF | TRBJ1-1 | - | TRBV5-1 | -
TGTGCCACCAAAGGCCAGGGGAACACTGAAGCTTTCTTT | CATKGQGNTEAFF | TRBJ1-1 | once | TRBV24-1 | -
TGTGCCAGCAGTTTTTCGGACAGGGGGCTTTATGGCTACACCTTC | CASSFSDRGLYGYTF | TRBJ1-2 | - | TRBV28 | TRBD1
TGCGCCAGCAGCCAAGCTCGACAGTCGGACTATGGCTACACCTTC | CASSQARQSDYGYTF | TRBJ1-2 | - | TRBV4-3 | -
TGTGCCAGCAGCCAAGGGTGGCGCCAGGGGATCTCCTACAATGAGCAGTTCTTC | CASSQGWRQGISYNEQFF | TRBJ2-1 | - | TRBV4-2 | -
TGTGCCAGTAACGCACTAGCGGGGGGACACAATGAGCAGTTCTTC | CASNALAGGHNEQFF | TRBJ2-1 | - | TRBV19 | TRBD2
TGTGCCAGCAGTTACGGGGACAGGGGGTACGAGCAGTACTTC | CASSYGDRGYEQYF | TRBJ2-7 | - | TRBV6-5 | TRBD1
TGCGCCAGCAGGCTACAGGGGTCCCAAGAGACCCAGTACTTC | CASRLQGSQETQYF | TRBJ2-5 | - | TRBV5-1 | TRBD1
TGTGCCAGTAGATTGACAGGGGTCGCATTTGAGACCCAGTACTTC | CASRLTGVAFETQYF | TRBJ2-5 | - | TRBV19 | TRBD1
TGTGCCAGCAGTTGGGACAGATTTGGTGAGCAGTTCTTC | CASSWDRFGEQFF | TRBJ2-1 | - | TRBV6-5 | TRBD1
TGTGCCAGCAGTGAGCACGGACAGGGGGCGAACACTGAAGCTTTCTTT | CASSEHGQGANTEAFF | TRBJ1-1 | - | TRBV2 | TRBD1
TGTGCCAGCAGCTTGTTAGAGGGATCTGGGGCCAACGTCCTGACTTTC | CASSLLEGSGANVLTF | TRBJ2-6 | - | TRBV5-4 | -